This T cell receptor (beta chain) originates from a study of CD8 T cells in Susac syndrome. Study results and limitations: As acknowledged by the study, its TCR sequencing and HLA analysis included a relatively small number of individuals.

Random hexamers were used to reverse transcribe 0.5 to 1 ug of RNA. The CDR3 of TCR beta was amplified by immunoSEQ multiplex PCR across 54 Vbeta and 13 Jbeta. TCRdb re-analysed the immunoSEQ multiplex PCR reads in MiXCR, keeping a single row per CDR3 protein. The profile shows about 280,000 distinct CDR3 sequences, roughly 85% of them singletons. Sequencing of TCR beta was performed on blood CD8+ and CD4+ T cells. Bulk CD8+ and CD4+ cells came from magnetic negative isolation; CD8+ TEMRA by FACS. Remarks on this clonotype: Its antigen is still unknown.

Germline V lookup: CDR1 SGHTA, CDR2 FQGNSA. The CDR3 runs 15 residues. With 5 bases removed from V and 0 bases from J, the gap between germline ends came to 14 bases. The sample taken for sequencing was CD8+ T cells from PBMCs. The sequence was obtained from a human donor with multiple sclerosis. The chain uses TRBV7-2 and TRBJ2-7, with a tentative D call TRBD1 (6 bases). Here the CDR3 reads CASSTDRSVSYEQYF. For the CDR3, the DNA is TGTGCCAGCAGCACAGACAGGTCCGTCTCCTACGAGCAGTACTTC.